In this sample, the clone carrying this T cell receptor (beta chain) turned up many times. Its antigen is unidentified. Coverage ceases 3 residues before the CDR3 finishes, and the germline J gene fills in the end. Control and CVID samples contributed equal amounts of genomic DNA. Repertoires were generated with immunoSEQ multiplex PCR, while TCRdb's copy carries only in-frame clones and drops some. Captured here are approximately 50,000 clones, none seen once; the top ten comprise about 0.9%. The data stem from a study of T cell clonality in common variable immunodeficiency. Study conclusions and caveats: TCRbeta clonality was increased in CVID versus healthy controls. Fewer TCRbeta clones were shared among CVID subjects than controls. In common variable immunodeficiency, TCR beta chains reportedly carried fewer deletions and N-nucleotide insertions.

The CDR3 has 14 residues. Trimming left V 3 bases short and J 4 bases short, with 12 bases between. Germline values: CDR1 SGHAT, CDR2 FQNNGV. V usage is TRBV11-2 and J usage is TRBJ1-1; the D gene is possibly TRBD1 (5 bases). The clonotype was recovered from a person aged 18 to 75 in good health. Material for sequencing was peripheral blood mononuclear cells. CDR3 region: CASSFRTMGTEAFF. CDR3 bases read: TGTGCCAGCAGCTTCCGGACAATGGGCACTGAA. The full variable domain, in which reference TRBV11-2 and TRBJ1-1 provide the parts outside the CDR3, is EAGVAQSPRYKIIEKRQSVAFWCNPISGHATLYWYQQILGQGPKLLIQFQNNGVVDDSQLPKDRFSAERLKGVDSTLKIQPAKLEDSAVYLCASSFRTMGTEAFFGQGTRLTVV.